The clone carrying this T cell receptor (beta chain) was observed a handful of times. No antigen is known for it. Preparation of the TCRbeta library was carried out with unique molecular identifiers. TCRdb reprocessed the PCR reads with MiXCR, giving one entry per CDR3 protein. This sample has about 90,000 distinct CDR3 sequences, with roughly a sixth found just once. These data come from a study of T-cell reconstitution after alpha-beta-depleted transplantation in children. General study results and limits: It was surviving recipient T cells and thymic progenitors that gave some patients high TCRbeta diversity at day 60. Most T-cell counts and diversity one year after the transplant came from T cells that were newly produced. The origin of alpha-beta T cells about two months after transplant was reportedly several hundred expanded graft clones.

Trimming left V 1 base short and J 1 base short, with 4 bases between. Germline CDR1 is SGHKS and CDR2 is YYEKEE (reference sequence). The CDR3 contains 13 residues. Material: PBMCs, mostly from graft donor cells, obtained 180 days after TCRalphabeta/CD19-depleted stem cell transplant. This chain links TRBV5-5 with TRBJ2-3; D remains unclear. The clonotype originates from a male patient aged 2 to 9 who had a stem cell transplant for acute lymphoblastic leukemia, so the T cells may come from the graft donor. The CDR3 reads CASSLQRTDTQYF. DNA of the CDR3: TGTGCCAGCAGCTTGCAACGCACAGATACGCAGTATTTT.